This T cell receptor beta chain was identified during a study of T cell changes during pregnancy in multiple sclerosis. Per germline, CDR1 MGHDK and CDR2 SYGVNS. The ends were cut back, 7 bases at V and 0 bases at J, with 20 bases in the middle. CDR3 size: 17 residues. Sequencing was performed with immunoSEQ multiplex PCR; in TCRdb, only in-frame clones are kept and a portion is missing. The data contain tens of thousands of clones, 90% to 95% of them singletons. This receptor was obtained from a female donor in good health, enrolled as a control in a pregnancy study. The chain uses TRBV25-1 and TRBJ2-3; D might be TRBD1 (6 bases). This specimen consisted of CD4+ T cells from peripheral blood mononuclear cells, obtained in the second trimester of pregnancy. The CDR3 is CASKPGYRVRSTDTQYF. CDR3 nucleotides: TGTGCCAGCAAGCCGGGCTACAGGGTGAGGAGCACAGATACGCAGTATTTT.